This T cell receptor (beta chain) is from a study of cytomegalovirus exposure and HLA in healthy donors (dated by TCRdb to 2016 to 2017). In the study overall: According to an earlier analysis of a few hundred of the donors, 200 million or so T cells yielded some 120 million unique TCR beta sequences and roughly 280 Gb of sequence data. Approximately 300 gigabases of sequencing data and 75 million to 85 million unique TCR sequences made up an early release that covered around 640 HLA-typed donors. Among the roughly 400 genotyped donors, around 81% belonged to the genetic ancestry cluster associated with self-reported Caucasian donors. The study was designed to test whether signatures of past pathogen exposure could be identified by cataloging public T cell receptors. The T cell repertoires of 550 to 850 subjects were profiled by immunosequencing and related to cytomegalovirus serostatus. In addition to the first cohort of 650 to 800 subjects, a separate validation cohort of around 110 different subjects was used. High-throughput TCR immunosequencing, statistical association of individual TCRs with disease status, and machine learning were combined to predict cytomegalovirus infection status. A later analysis re-analyzed previously published TCR beta repertoires from roughly 690 donors and added high-resolution HLA genotyping to study TCR occurrence patterns. Rather than drawing on any new phenotypic data, the later analysis identified candidate immune exposures from TCR beta sequences and the way those sequences occurred across donors. An earlier analysis of 587 of the donors used high-throughput TCR beta sequencing to judge whether each TCR beta V gene segment behaved as functional or pseudogenic. Alongside the repertoire data, information on donor age, sex, ethnicity and CMV serostatus was compiled. Genome-wide SNP genotypes for about 55% of the roughly 670 donors were used in a later genetic analysis, which treated that subset as a discovery cohort. Every repertoire in the discovery cohort had been generated on one and the same sequencing platform. HLA typing covered class I and class II loci at four-digit resolution. Typing coverage differed by locus: A, B, C, DRB1 and DQB1 were typed in roughly 620-640 donors, DQA1 in about 500, DPA1 in some 570, and DPB1 in just under 480. Roughly 5 DR-DQ haplotypes were treated as single units for association and clustering because of strong linkage in the cohort. On average, 235,054 unique TCR beta nucleotide sequences were sequenced per donor among several hundred genotyped donors of the cohort, with roughly 18% of those sequences being non-productive.

Library preparation used the immunoSEQ multiplex PCR assay. For the multiplex PCR, a mixture combining 60 forward primers for TCR Vbeta segments and 13 reverse primers for TCR Jbeta segments was used. The CDR3 region of rearranged TCR beta genes was amplified from genomic DNA with a multiplex PCR assay. The Illumina HiSeq System was used to sequence the amplified TCR beta libraries as 87-base-pair reads. In the authors' own workflow: A later analysis tallied 75 million to 95 million unique TCR beta chains across the 666 repertoires, and about 10 million of those chains were shared by two or more donors. Raw reads were error-corrected and collapsed into unique sequences by a nearest-neighbor algorithm in which closely related sequences were merged to remove PCR and sequencing errors. To assign V, D and J gene segments, CDR3 sequences were aligned to IMGT reference sequences. For a sequence to be retained, at least a six-nucleotide match to both a V gene segment and a J gene segment was required. A rearrangement counted as productive if the CDR3 had no stop codons and remained in frame with V and J, and every other rearrangement counted as non-productive. Following IMGT convention, CDR3 was defined as the stretch from the second conserved V-encoded cysteine to the conserved J-encoded phenylalanine. The earlier analysis of approximately 500 of the donors excluded sequences that lacked an unambiguous match to a single V gene segment. An earlier analysis of a few hundred of the donors called V segments functional above 56.7% productive rearrangements and segregating when the between-donor standard deviation exceeded 5%. A statistical classification framework was built to diagnose cytomegalovirus status from the catalog of TCR beta chain sequences. In a later analysis, V and J genes were assigned by comparing TCR nucleotide sequences against IMGT/GENE-DB human TR gene sequences. Using the TCRdist pipeline, a later analysis assigned CDR3 sequences along with most-parsimonious VDJ recombination scenarios. In a later analysis, every TCR beta chain was defined by the combination of its CDR3 amino acid sequence and its V-gene family, and reads without a unique V-gene family were dropped. To address suspected cross-contamination and a sequencing artifact, a later analysis removed a few hundred highly shared, low-generation-probability nucleotide sequences. For each public chain, a later analysis derived a clonal expansion index from normalized ranks of inferred template counts within each repertoire. In a later analysis, generation probabilities were computed with a VDJ recombination model fitted to out-of-frame rearrangements, and the resulting probabilities were checked against IGoR. A later analysis scored TCR-TCR, TCR-HLA and TCR-CMV co-occurrence with hypergeometric tests, applying a repertoire-size bias correction to TCR pairs. To estimate false discovery rates, a later analysis permuted the HLA or CMV assignments 20 times. In a later analysis, co-occurring TCRs were grouped using DBSCAN, with TCRdist sequence similarity added in when clustering inside HLA-allele-positive subsets. For co-occurrence clustering, repertoires with fewer than 30,000 or more than 120,000 public chains were excluded, along with 5 or 6 repertoires with anomalous nucleotide sharing. Entries here come from immuneACCESS through TCRdb and include only in-frame sequences with V and J called. Some clones fail to appear in such tables; in the studies checked, an unresolved V gene covers under half of the shortfall, and the cause of the remainder is unknown. V and J calls and clone size follow that table, whereas D and trimming were derived from the DNA. Counted in this sample were approximately 80,000 clones; 78% of them appeared once. The ten largest clones capture about 2.7% of the sample.

This clone showed up just once. The specificity of this receptor is unknown. The sample holds no much larger clone one base away, and base qualities are not on file. The cohort consisted of 666 healthy bone marrow donors. All cohort members were sampled while nominally healthy, although unrecorded immune exposures were likely present. The donor was CMV seropositive and was included in the group of about 290 seropositive cohort members. Every donor gave a peripheral blood sample, and the peripheral blood mononuclear cells from that sample were used for TCR beta sequencing. Genomic DNA extraction from the blood cell samples was performed with the Qiagen DNeasy Blood Extraction Kit. General study outcomes and caveats: In a later analysis, most CMV-associated TCR beta chains were found to appear HLA-restricted, with HLA associations seemingly driven largely by CMV exposure. A group of highly shared sequence variants was considered likely to be a technical artifact of the sequencing pipeline. Roughly uniform sequencing depth across donors was assumed in presence/absence analyses, although this assumption may not hold. At a false discovery rate of 0.05, a later analysis linked some 17,000 TCR beta sequences to specific HLA alleles. Across donors, most TCR sequences were observed very rarely, whereas some public TCRs were present in many individuals. In vitro tests confirmed that three of the cytomegalovirus-associated TCR beta chains recognize cytomegalovirus antigens. A further reported finding was that TCR beta sequences accurately predicted the HLA-A and HLA-B alleles for most subjects in the first cohort. The only immune exposure information available for the cohort was CMV serostatus. Because HLA typing was unavailable for some donors at each locus, only the typed subset was used in association tests. A later analysis found that TCR association rates varied across HLA loci, with DRB1 alleles showing the most associated TCRs and HLA-C alleles the fewest. Only TCR beta chains were sequenced in this cohort, and the absence of alpha or paired-chain data limited detectable features. A total of fewer than 200 TCR beta chains were listed by the study as associated with cytomegalovirus. An earlier analysis of approximately 530 of the donors showed that most TCR beta V segments appeared in productive rearrangements either about 90% or about 30% of the time, which broadly matched IMGT annotations. Compared with the approximately 600-donor mean, donors in an Asian-associated ancestry cluster had fewer N-insertions in productive TCRs, according to a later genetic analysis. In a later genetic analysis, a missense DCLRE1C variant was associated with V-gene and J-gene trimming of TCR beta chains, and the association was replicated in an independent cohort. Because counts were too low, some 16 rarely observed V segments, including chromosome 9 orphons, were excluded from the earlier analysis of around 640 of the donors. Several of the top co-occurrence clusters appeared to be linked to parvovirus B19, influenza, CMV and Epstein-Barr virus, according to a later analysis. The authors suggested that the approach could potentially be generalized to other disease states and immunological phenotypes. Cytomegalovirus status was reported to be diagnosed by the classifier with high specificity and sensitivity in both the original and validation cohorts. Correlated functional status among segregating V segments might reflect linkage disequilibrium, but an unknown experimental factor could not be ruled out. Strong co-occurrence of HLA alleles, especially DR and DQ, made assigning TCR associations to individual alleles difficult. In a later analysis, HLA-associated TCR beta chains were found to be more clonally expanded and to have lower generation probabilities than equally common non-associated chains.

This receptor was taken from a male donor in good health and CMV-seropositive. The material sequenced was PBMCs.

CDR3 region: CASSIEGRGAGYEQYF. The bases are TGTGCCAGTAGTATAGAAGGAAGGGGCGCCGGGTACGAGCAGTACTTC. The chain is assembled from TRBV19 and TRBJ2-7; TRBD1 is a weak D gene call, 5 bases matching. Reading from cysteine to phenylalanine, the CDR3 counts 16 amino acids. Only the CDR3 region is kept as DNA, spanning 48 bases read in frame from base 1. Sequences LNHDA (CDR1) and SQIVND (CDR2) are obtained from the germline V gene (reference sequence). Between the V and J ends, shortened by 0 bases and 4 bases respectively, the junction contains 16 bases.